The source of this TCR beta chain is a study of T cell repertoires in cytomegalovirus infection. TCRdb reprocessed the reads with MiXCR, giving one entry per CDR3 protein. The sample consists of more than 400,000 distinct CDR3 sequences, more than 20% of them appearing once. There are 18 residues in the CDR3. The germline CDR1 and CDR2 sequences are SGHDN and FVKESK. Deletions cut 4 bases from V and 3 bases from J, with 21 bases between. This clonotype was detected a few times. This rearrangement joins TRBV14 to TRBJ1-4; D not resolved. The sequenced material came from PBMCs. The TCR comes from a human donor in good health (CMV status not recorded). Some clones in this sample may be carry-over from other donors' samples. CDR3 protein: CASSPLRTKIAANEKLFF. For the CDR3, the DNA is TGTGCCAGCAGCCCCTTGAGAACTAAAATAGCAGCTAATGAAAAACTGTTTTTT. The full variable domain, in which reference TRBV14 and TRBJ1-4 provide the parts outside the CDR3, is EAGVTQFPSHSVIEKGQTVTLRCDPISGHDNLYWYRRVMGKEIKFLLHFVKESKQDESGMPNNRFLAERTGGTYSTLKVQPAELEDSGVYFCASSPLRTKIAANEKLFFGSGTQLSVL.